This paragraph covers one TCR beta chain sequence. This entry is derived from a study of blood T cell repertoires in COVID-19. Study information: Some COVID-19 samples were acute and others convalescent; all came from the United States, Italy and Spain. Sources were T cells, B-cell-depleted T cells, or PBMCs; the material itself was cDNA or gDNA.

Trimming took 4 bases from V and 7 from J; bases not matched to a gene: 11. This CDR3 has 16 residues. The germline gives CDR1 MNHEY, CDR2 SMNVEV (reference sequence). Methods used by the authors: Amplification with reference gene primers provided the estimates of nucleated cell counts. Profiling relied on immunoSEQ multiplex PCR, and the TCRdb table lists in-frame clones only, not all of them. V, J and clone size reflect that table, while D and trimming were determined from the DNA. The sample shows some 130,000 clones, roughly 84% of them seen only once. The specimen was peripheral blood. The chain employs TRBV27 and TRBJ2-7; 12 bases match TRBD2. This receptor was identified in a man aged 55-75 years with acute or convalescent COVID-19. The CDR3 region is CASSSRLAGGGTEQYF. The CDR3 DNA is TGTGCCAGCAGTTCTCGGCTAGCGGGGGGGGGTACGGAGCAGTACTTC.